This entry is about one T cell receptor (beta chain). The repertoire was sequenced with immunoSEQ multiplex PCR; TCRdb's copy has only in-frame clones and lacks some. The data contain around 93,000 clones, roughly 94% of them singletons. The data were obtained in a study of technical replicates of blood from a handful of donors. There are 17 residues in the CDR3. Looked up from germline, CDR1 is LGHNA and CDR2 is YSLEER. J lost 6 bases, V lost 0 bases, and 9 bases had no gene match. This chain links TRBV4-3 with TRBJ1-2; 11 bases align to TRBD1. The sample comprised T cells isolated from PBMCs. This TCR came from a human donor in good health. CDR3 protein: CASSQDWGQGVLNGYTF. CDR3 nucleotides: TGCGCCAGCAGCCAAGATTGGGGACAGGGGGTCCTTAATGGCTACACCTTC.